This T cell receptor beta chain was obtained from a study of molecular identifiers for immune sequencing clone quantification. Study-level points and caveats: Reportedly, one cell's Jurkat TCR RNA was detected within 1,100,000 naive CD8 cells. Clones exceeding 20 RNA copies carried over 97% of effector molecules but under 1% of naive-cell molecules.

Regarding this clonotype: Its antigen is unidentified.

From germline, CDR1 is SGHTA and CDR2 FQGNSA. V lost 4 bases and J 0 bases, leaving 18 bases between the germline ends. The CDR3 runs 18 residues. Using its own MiXCR run on the PCR reads, TCRdb lists one record per CDR3 protein. The sample gives about half a million distinct CDR3 sequences, about 25% of which show up once; around 0.8% is in the top ten. The chain employs TRBV7-2 and TRBJ1-4; tentative D call: TRBD1 (5 bases). The sequencing input was naive CD8+ T cells from blood, with Jurkat cell RNA spiked in. Subset indicated: FACS-sorted CD8+CD4-CCR7+CD45RA+ naive T cells. This receptor was identified in a human donor in good health. Some libraries in this study had Jurkat cell RNA spiked in. In DNA, the CDR3 is TGTGCCAGCAGCTCCAACAAGGGGCCCTGGGCAACTAATGAAAAACTGTTTTTT. This translates into CASSSNKGPWATNEKLFF.